These 14 T cell receptor beta chains share one sample of origin, sequenced in a study of blood T cell repertoires in COVID-19. Clones were sequenced by immunoSEQ multiplex PCR, and TCRdb holds only the in-frame ones, with some missing. The sample includes 70,000 to 90,000 clones, 70% to 90% of them seen just once. Sequencing used peripheral blood. Every receptor here comes from a man aged 60 to 75 with acute or convalescent COVID-19.

The chain couples TRBV19 to TRBJ1-3; D gene unclear. CDR3 length equals 13 residues. Germline CDR1 LNHDA, CDR2 SQIVND (reference sequence). V was clipped by 7 bases and J by 0 bases, with 7 bases between them. CDR3 sequence (DNA): TGTGCCAGTATGCAGTCCTCTGGAAACACCATATATTTT. It encodes CASMQSSGNTIYF.

CDR3 DNA: TGTGCCAGCAGTGACCTTAGAGTGTCTGGAAACACCATATATTTT. Amino acid sequence: CASSDLRVSGNTIYF. The rearrangement uses TRBV2 and TRBJ1-3; no definite D call. This CDR3 has 15 amino acids. The germline CDR1 and CDR2 sequences are SNHLY and FYNNEI. Trimming removed 3 bases from V and 1 base from J, with 10 bases in between.

The rearrangement joins TRBV6-5 to TRBJ2-1; 10 bases fit TRBD1. Germline CDR1 is MNHEY and CDR2 is SVGAGI. CDR3 size: 14 residues. With 6 bases clipped from V and 9 bases from J, the junction kept 8 bases outside the gene matches. CDR3 in amino acids: CASSGQGGFGEQFF. For the CDR3, the DNA is TGTGCCAGCAGCGGACAGGGGGGGTTCGGTGAGCAGTTCTTC.

This clone turned up a few times. The chain uses TRBV29-1 and TRBJ1-2; a weak D match, TRBD1 (6 bases). CDR3 length equals 13 residues. V gave up 3 bases and J gave up 7 bases, with 15 bases separating them. In germline, CDR1 is SQVTM, CDR2 ANQGSEA. CDR3 region: CSVDELVGGGYTF. As DNA, the CDR3 is TGCAGCGTTGATGAACTAGTAGGGGGTGGCTACACCTTC.

This rearrangement joins TRBV6-5 to TRBJ1-2; no reliable D call. In germline, CDR1 is MNHEY, CDR2 SVGAGI. The CDR3 extends over 14 amino acids. V was shortened by 6 bases and J by 0 bases, with 11 bases between the two germline ends. The CDR3 protein is CASRAGLANYGYTF. For the CDR3, the DNA is TGTGCCAGCAGAGCGGGTTTAGCTAACTATGGCTACACCTTC.

The chain is built from TRBV2 and TRBJ2-3, with 14 bases matching TRBD2. The germline V gene encodes CDR1 SNHLY and CDR2 FYNNEI. Trimming removed 6 bases from V and 4 bases from J; junction bases left unmatched: 3. The CDR3 is made up of 15 amino acids. For the CDR3, the DNA is TGTGCCAGCAGCCGACTAGCGGGAGGGTCAGATACGCAGTATTTT. As protein: CASSRLAGGSDTQYF.

The table lists this clone with a count of one. The chain employs TRBV7-9 and TRBJ1-4, with 9 bases identical to TRBD1. The CDR3 spans 14 residues. The V segment lost 5 bases and the J segment 7 bases; nucleotides outside the gene matches: 5. CDR1 and CDR2 from the germline V gene are SEHNR and FQNEAQ (reference sequence). Here the CDR3 reads CASSQWTGVEKLFF. The DNA for the CDR3 is TGTGCCAGCAGCCAATGGACAGGGGTTGAAAAACTGTTTTTT.

This sequence joins TRBV12-3 or TRBV12-4 and TRBJ1-6; no definite D call. The CDR3 length is 13 residues. V dropped 4 bases and J dropped 8 bases, with 9 bases sitting between them. Here the CDR3 reads CASSYGGHSPLHF. The CDR3 region has the DNA TGTGCCAGCAGTTATGGCGGGCATTCACCCCTCCACTTT.

This clone was counted a few times. The V gene is TRBV19, the J gene TRBJ1-1, with D perhaps matching TRBD1 (5 bases). The CDR3 covers 14 residues. V dropped 3 bases and J dropped 7 bases, with 15 bases sitting between them. In germline, CDR1 is LNHDA, CDR2 SQIVND (reference sequence). This CDR3 is CASSMGLRGSEAFF. DNA for the CDR3: TGTGCCAGTAGTATGGGTTTGCGGGGGAGTGAAGCTTTCTTT.

The rearrangement links TRBV5-1 to TRBJ1-2, with TRBD1 matching 12 bases. J lost 8 bases, V lost 4 bases, and 9 bases had no gene match. Germline assignment: CDR1 SGHRS and CDR2 YFSETQ. The CDR3 contains 15 residues. In DNA form, the CDR3 reads TGCGCCAGCAGCGTTAACCGGGACAGGGGGCTCGGCTACACCTTC. It is translated as CASSVNRDRGLGYTF.

The rearrangement joins TRBV5-1 to TRBJ2-2; 9 nucleotides match TRBD1. CDR1 SGHRS and CDR2 YFSETQ come from the germline V gene. The CDR3 consists of 16 residues. V dropped 0 bases and J dropped 5; count of bases not matched to a gene: 5. This chain's CDR3 is CASSLVGTGMTGELFF. CDR3 DNA: TGCGCCAGCAGCTTGGTTGGGACAGGGATGACCGGGGAGCTGTTTTTT.

The chain is built from TRBV15 and TRBJ1-4; D remains ambiguous. Germline V gives CDR1 LNHNV, CDR2 YYDKDF (reference sequence). Deletions cut 0 bases from V and 6 bases from J, with 17 bases between. The CDR3 covers 17 residues. The CDR3 region is CATSRDRRAGSDEKLFF. CDR3 in DNA: TGTGCCACCAGCAGAGATAGAAGGGCGGGCTCGGATGAAAAACTGTTTTTT.

The chain employs TRBV6-5 and TRBJ1-6; TRBD1 matches at 7 bases. This CDR3 spans 13 amino acids. Germline V lookup: CDR1 MNHEY, CDR2 SVGAGI. The junction had 3 bases not matched to a gene; V was cut back by 8 bases and J by 5 bases. The CDR3: CASGTVDNSPLHF. CDR3 nucleotides: TGTGCCAGCGGGACAGTTGATAATTCACCCCTCCACTTT.

The chain joins TRBV19 to TRBJ1-2; no clear D. With 8 bases removed from V and 6 bases from J, the gap between germline ends came to 10 bases. Germline V lookup: CDR1 LNHDA, CDR2 SQIVND (reference sequence). This CDR3 spans 11 amino acids. The CDR3 DNA sequence: TGTGCCAGTCGGGTCGGAAATGGCTACACCTTC. This gives the protein CASRVGNGYTF.